This T cell receptor (beta chain) comes out of a study of radiotherapy plus CTLA-4 blockade in lung cancer. The CDR3 runs to 14 residues. The V and J ends lost 7 bases and 1 base respectively, with 13 bases between them. Germline V gene lookup returns CDR1 SGHRS and CDR2 YFSETQ. Sequencing used immunoSEQ multiplex PCR; TCRdb keeps in-frame clones, though not all of them. The data show approximately 47,000 clones, over 55% seen once. The chain is built from TRBV5-1 and TRBJ2-3; D perhaps matches TRBD1 (5 bases). The source of this sequence is a human donor with non-small cell lung cancer who had a partial response to radiotherapy plus ipilimumab. The starting material was peripheral blood, obtained from a patient treated with radiotherapy plus ipilimumab. The CDR3: CASVPGSGTDTQYF. The CDR3, as DNA: TGCGCCAGCGTACCAGGGTCCGGCACAGATACGCAGTATTTT. The whole variable domain, filled in from reference TRBV5-1 and TRBJ2-3, reads KAGVTQTPRYLIKTRGQQVTLSCSPISGHRSVSWYQQTPGQGLQFLFEYFSETQRNKGNFPGRFSGRQFSNSRSEMNVSTLELGDSALYLCASVPGSGTDTQYFGPGTRLTVL.